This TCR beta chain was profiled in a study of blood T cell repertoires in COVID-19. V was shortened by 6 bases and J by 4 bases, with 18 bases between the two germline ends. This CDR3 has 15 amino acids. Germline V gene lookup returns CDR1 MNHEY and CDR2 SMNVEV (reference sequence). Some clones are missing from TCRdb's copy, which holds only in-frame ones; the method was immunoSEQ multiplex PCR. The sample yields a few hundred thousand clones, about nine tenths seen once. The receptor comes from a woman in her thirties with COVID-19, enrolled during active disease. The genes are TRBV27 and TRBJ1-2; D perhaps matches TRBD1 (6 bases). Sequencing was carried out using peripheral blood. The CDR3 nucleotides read TGTGCCAGCAGGCTAAAAACCACAGGGATCTATGGCTACACCTTC. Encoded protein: CASRLKTTGIYGYTF.